A selection of T cell receptor beta chains follows, all from one sample in a study of T cell responses to AZD1222 COVID-19 vaccine. Only in-frame clones appear in the TCRdb table, and some are missing; sequencing was by immunoSEQ multiplex PCR. The table shows more than 150,000 clones, with about 94% occurring only once. The sequenced sample was peripheral blood, obtained on day 0 of AZD1222 vaccination. The receptors originated from an adult in good health. CDR3s include the opening cysteine and the closing phenylalanine or tryptophan. D genes are given only for firm matches. Where a row states a size, it is once, few, many or the class of an expanded clone; other rows omit it.

-	TRBV29-1	-	TRBJ1-1	CSGHSGTEAFF
TRBD1	TRBV2	-	TRBJ2-5	CASSEAGGDRETQYF
-	TRBV5-1	-	TRBJ2-7	CASSLLGSGQREQYF
-	TRBV21-1	-	TRBJ1-1	CASSKKSPGWGASGLGAFF
-	TRBV20-1	-	TRBJ2-1	CSASGLANLSYNEQFF
-	TRBV11-2	-	TRBJ2-6	CASSLGVRGANVLTF
-	TRBV2	-	TRBJ1-1	CASSAQAFF
-	TRBV6-5	-	TRBJ2-3	CASTPSGTDTQYF
-	TRBV29-1	-	TRBJ1-1	CSVDQGLNTEAFF
-	TRBV10-3	-	TRBJ2-1	CAISELNEQFF
TRBD1	TRBV19	-	TRBJ1-1	CASSATPGGKAFF
-	TRBV21-1	-	TRBJ2-1	CASSKVRDSRWRHEQFF
TRBD1	TRBV6-5	-	TRBJ1-1	CASSRTGNTEAFF
-	TRBV7-6	-	TRBJ1-6	CASSLVEGNSPLHF
-	TRBV30	-	TRBJ2-5	CAWSVLHREGETQYF
-	TRBV7-8	-	TRBJ1-2	CASSLSRQPNYGYTF
TRBD1	TRBV25-1	-	TRBJ1-4	CASSERQGYEKLFF
TRBD1	TRBV6-5	-	TRBJ2-3	CASNRDRATDTQYF
TRBD1	TRBV30	-	TRBJ1-5	CAWSARTGGTGHSNQPQHF
-	TRBV5-1	-	TRBJ1-2	CASSLMRVDGYTF
-	TRBV6-6	once	TRBJ1-1	CASSFSGDTEAFF
-	TRBV19	-	TRBJ2-7	CASSPTRGQYF
-	TRBV3-1/TRBV3-2	-	TRBJ2-2	CASSAASGGFGELFF
TRBD1	TRBV19	-	TRBJ2-3	CASSPRTGGTDTQYF
TRBD1	TRBV30	-	TRBJ1-5	CAWSVPRQGTRGNQPQHF
-	TRBV5-6	-	TRBJ1-5	CASSLAEQPYSNQPQHF
-	TRBV7-3	-	TRBJ2-1	CASSLDAGNNEQFF
-	TRBV3-1/TRBV3-2	-	TRBJ1-5	CASSQVGQPQHF
-	TRBV6-2/TRBV6-3	-	TRBJ2-2	CASSSEGENTGELFF
-	TRBV9	-	TRBJ1-6	CASSVARNNSPLHF
TRBD2	TRBV9	-	TRBJ2-3	CASSAHSGGVRTSDTQYF
TRBD1	TRBV29-1	-	TRBJ2-1	CSVEKGAGNEQFF
-	TRBV28	-	TRBJ1-1	CASSPQTGNTEAFF
-	TRBV4-2	-	TRBJ1-6	CASSQGLTDNSPLHF
TRBD2	TRBV9	once	TRBJ2-7	CASSLKTSGPYEQYF
-	TRBV6-5	-	TRBJ1-6	CASSIASYNSPLHF
-	TRBV3-1/TRBV3-2	-	TRBJ2-7	CASSQDQARAYEQYF
-	TRBV5-8	-	TRBJ2-3	CASSLSRGAASTDTQYF
-	TRBV5-8	-	TRBJ1-5	CASSFSGQPQHF
-	TRBV10-3	-	TRBJ1-3	CAISPSGDTGNTIYF
TRBD2	TRBV5-5	-	TRBJ2-7	CASSVAVTSGILYEQYF
TRBD2	TRBV24-1	-	TRBJ2-1	CATTTLLMGGPAKEQFF
TRBD2	TRBV29-1	medium-sized	TRBJ2-7	CSVVSLAGGEQYF
-	TRBV19	-	TRBJ1-1	CASSIASRGLNTEAFF
TRBD1	TRBV24-1	-	TRBJ2-5	CATSDFRQGAGETQYF
TRBD1	TRBV14	-	TRBJ2-7	CASSPGTGSKQYF
-	TRBV4-2	once	TRBJ2-3	CASSPDSTTDTQYF
-	TRBV6-5	once	TRBJ1-6	CASLEGWNSPLHF
TRBD1	TRBV6-5	-	TRBJ1-3	CASRIGQGSGNTIYF
-	TRBV7-9	-	TRBJ2-1	CASSLVAASQYNEQFF
TRBD1	TRBV6-5	-	TRBJ2-7	CASRIRDRDYEQYF
-	TRBV9	-	TRBJ1-6	CASSVEAVPPSSYNSPLHF
-	TRBV30	-	TRBJ1-1	CAWAVITEAFF
-	TRBV19	-	TRBJ1-4	CASSIVTNEKLFF
-	TRBV11-2	once	TRBJ1-2	CASSMREIPNYGYTF